This entry features one TCR beta chain sequence. The sample comes from a study of control samples from healthy donors and cancer patients. The protocol was immunoSEQ multiplex PCR, while the TCRdb copy is restricted to in-frame clones and leaves out a portion. The repertoire holds some 120,000 clones, with approximately 94% as singletons. The specimen sequenced was blood. The source of this sequence is a man younger than 45 in good health.

CDR3 coding DNA: TGTGCCAGCAGTCTGACAGGGAGCTCCTACGAGCAGTACTTC. It specifies CASSLTGSSYEQYF. This chain links TRBV28 with TRBJ2-7; 7 bases align to TRBD1. Germline assignment: CDR1 MDHEN and CDR2 SYDVKM. CDR3 size: 14 residues. Trimming took 5 bases from V and 0 from J; bases not matched to a gene: 4.